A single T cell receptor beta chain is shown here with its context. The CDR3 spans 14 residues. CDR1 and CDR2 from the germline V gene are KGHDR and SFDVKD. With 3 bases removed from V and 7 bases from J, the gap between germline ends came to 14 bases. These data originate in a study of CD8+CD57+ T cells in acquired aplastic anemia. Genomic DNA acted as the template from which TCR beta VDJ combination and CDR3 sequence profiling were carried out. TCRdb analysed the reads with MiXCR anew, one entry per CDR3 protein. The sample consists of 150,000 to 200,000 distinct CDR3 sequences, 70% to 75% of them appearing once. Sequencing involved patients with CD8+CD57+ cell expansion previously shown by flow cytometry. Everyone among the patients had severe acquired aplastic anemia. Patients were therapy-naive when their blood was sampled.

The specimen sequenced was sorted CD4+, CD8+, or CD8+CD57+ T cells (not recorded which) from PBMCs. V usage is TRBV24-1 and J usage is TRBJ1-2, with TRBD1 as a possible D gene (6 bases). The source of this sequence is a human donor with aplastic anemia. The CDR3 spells CATSDAGERSGYTF. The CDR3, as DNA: TGTGCCACCAGTGATGCAGGGGAAAGAAGTGGCTACACCTTC.